A selection of T cell receptor beta chains follows, all from one sample in a study of blood T cell repertoires in COVID-19. Assay: immunoSEQ multiplex PCR; the TCRdb copy retains only in-frame clones and omits some. The sample gives under 350,000 clones, roughly 89% of which show up once; about 4.6% is in the top ten. Sequencing used peripheral blood. These receptors were collected from a man aged 40-49 years with acute or convalescent COVID-19. The CDR3 runs from the conserved cysteine through the conserved F or W. D genes are given only for firm matches.

d_gene	j_gene	v_gene	CDR3nt	CDR3aa
-	TRBJ1-1	TRBV2	TGTGCCAGCAGTTCGACAGAGGACACTGAAGCTTTCTTT	CASSSTEDTEAFF
-	TRBJ1-6	TRBV5-1	TGCGCCAGCACCGACCAGAGGGATAATTCACCCCTCCACTTT	CASTDQRDNSPLHF
TRBD2	TRBJ2-7	TRBV7-6	TGTGCCAGCAGCCCTCGCCGGGGAGGGAACGAGCAGTACTTC	CASSPRRGGNEQYF
TRBD2	TRBJ2-7	TRBV9	TGTGCCAGCAGCGTGGGGACTAGCGGGGAAGACGAGCAGTACTTC	CASSVGTSGEDEQYF
-	TRBJ2-6	TRBV9	TGTGCCAGCAACGAAAGGGGGAATGGGGCCAACGTCCTGACTTTC	CASNERGNGANVLTF
TRBD1	TRBJ1-2	TRBV5-1	TGCGCCAGCAGCTTACAGGGGGCCTATGGCTACACCTTC	CASSLQGAYGYTF
-	TRBJ2-1	TRBV12-3/TRBV12-4	TGTGCCAGCAGCCGACGGGAAACGGGAGAGCAGTTCTTC	CASSRRETGEQFF
TRBD1	TRBJ1-2	TRBV6-5	TGTGCCAGCAGGTCCCTCGGGACAGCCTATGGCTACACCTTC	CASRSLGTAYGYTF
-	TRBJ2-3	TRBV10-3	TGTGCCATCAGGGGGGCGGGCACAGATACGCAGTATTTT	CAIRGAGTDTQYF
-	TRBJ2-3	TRBV5-1	TGCGCCAGCAGCTTTGACATATCTCGCATCACAGATACGCAGTATTTT	CASSFDISRITDTQYF
-	TRBJ2-7	TRBV5-1	TGCGCCAGCAGCTTGGCCGGTGGGGCCCGCCTATACGAGCAGTACTTC	CASSLAGGARLYEQYF
-	TRBJ1-6	TRBV4-1	TGCGCCAGCAGCCAAGATCGGAGGGACCTCACCTACCTACCCCTCCACTTT	CASSQDRRDLTYLPLHF
TRBD2	TRBJ2-7	TRBV3-1/TRBV3-2	TGTGCCAGCAGCCCCTCGACTAGCGGGGTATACGAGCAGTACTTC	CASSPSTSGVYEQYF
TRBD2	TRBJ2-3	TRBV12-5	TGTGCTAGTGGTTTGGGGCGGCGGAGCGGGGGGCCAGATACGCAGTATTTT	CASGLGRRSGGPDTQYF
TRBD1	TRBJ2-7	TRBV27	TGTGCCAGCAGTCCTCTCGGGACAGGGAGCCTCTACGAGCAGTACTTC	CASSPLGTGSLYEQYF
-	TRBJ2-2	TRBV6-5	TGTGCCAGCAGGGGACTCCCGAACACCGGGGAGCTGTTTTTT	CASRGLPNTGELFF
-	TRBJ1-1	TRBV11-2	TGTGCCAGCAGCTTGAGTCTCGCTGAAGCTTTCTTT	CASSLSLAEAFF